The clone carrying this T cell receptor (beta chain) was counted ten times or more. The data stem from a study of blood T cells in healthy people across ages. Using a J-beta primer mix together with a sample-barcoded 5' primer, a second PCR was run for roughly 6 to 12 cycles. TCRdb reprocessed the 5' RACE reads with MiXCR, giving one entry per CDR3 protein. This table has about 1,800,000 distinct CDR3 sequences, about 28% appearing once. Trimming cost V 2 bases and J 10 bases; bases outside gene matches: 7. The CDR3 is 15 amino acids. CDR1 SGHVS and CDR2 FNYEAQ come from the germline V gene. The sequencing input was blood. The genes are TRBV7-6 and TRBJ1-6, with 8 bases aligning to TRBD1. The clonotype was recovered from a woman between 25 and 40 years old in good health. The CDR3 coding sequence is TGTGCCAGCAGCTTACCCGGGACAGGTCAATCACCCCTCCACTTT. As protein: CASSLPGTGQSPLHF.